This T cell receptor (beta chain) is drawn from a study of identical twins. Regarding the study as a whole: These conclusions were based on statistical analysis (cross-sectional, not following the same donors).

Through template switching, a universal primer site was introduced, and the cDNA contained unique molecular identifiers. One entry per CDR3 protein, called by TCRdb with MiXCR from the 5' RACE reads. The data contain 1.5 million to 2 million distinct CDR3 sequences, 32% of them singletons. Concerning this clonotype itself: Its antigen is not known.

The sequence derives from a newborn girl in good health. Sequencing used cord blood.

The CDR3 DNA follows: TGTGCCACCAGTGATTTTGGAAATGAGCAGTACTTC. Translating gives CATSDFGNEQYF. This chain connects TRBV24-1 to TRBJ2-1; D gene unclear. The J call may be incorrect, as the DNA end agrees better with TRBJ2-7. There are 12 residues in the CDR3. Germline CDR1 is KGHDR and CDR2 is SFDVKD.